One and the same sample provided the 19 T cell receptor beta chains below, sequenced in a study of T cell responses to AZD1222 COVID-19 vaccine. Generated by immunoSEQ multiplex PCR, the TCRdb table keeps only in-frame clones and is missing some. The sample has 120,000 or so clones, 88% seen once; the top ten hold 4% to 6%. The sample was peripheral blood, taken on day 0 of AZD1222 vaccination. The source of these receptors is an adult in good health.

The chain carries TRBV28 and TRBJ1-2; the match to TRBD1 covers 9 bases. The trim removed 4 bases at V and 3 bases at J, leaving 6 bases unmatched. The CDR3 has 15 residues. The germline gives CDR1 MDHEN, CDR2 SYDVKM. The CDR3 region is CASSSADRGYYGYTF. The DNA for the CDR3 is TGTGCCAGCAGTTCCGCCGACAGGGGGTACTATGGCTACACCTTC.

V and J are TRBV9 and TRBJ2-2; a weak D match, TRBD1 (5 bases). V lost 0 bases, J lost 0 bases, and 9 bases lay in between. Looked up from germline, CDR1 is SGDLS and CDR2 is YYNGEE. The CDR3 is 16 residues long. The CDR3 is CASSVVGAANTGELFF. The CDR3 region has the DNA TGTGCCAGCAGCGTAGTAGGGGCCGCGAACACCGGGGAGCTGTTTTTT. Based on the CDR3 plus reference TRBV9 and TRBJ2-2, the full variable domain is DSGVTQTPKHLITATGQRVTLRCSPRSGDLSVYWYQQSLDQGLQFLIQYYNGEERAKGNILERFSAQQFPDLHSELNLSSLELGDSALYFCASSVVGAANTGELFFGEGSRLTVL.

This chain uses TRBV7-2 with TRBJ1-1; TRBD1 matches at 7 bases. V dropped 0 bases and J dropped 0; count of bases not matched to a gene: 1. CDR1 and CDR2 (germline): SGHTA, FQGNSA. The CDR3 runs to 15 residues. This CDR3 is CASSLAQGVNTEAFF. The CDR3 DNA is TGTGCCAGCAGCTTAGCGCAGGGGGTGAACACTGAAGCTTTCTTT.

The rearrangement uses TRBV12-3 or TRBV12-4 and TRBJ1-2, with no clear D. The CDR3 is made up of 11 amino acids. V was cut by 2 bases and J by 7 bases, with 5 bases left in between. CDR3 in DNA: TGTGCCAGCAGTTTAAAGGTTGGCTACACCTTC. Translated: CASSLKVGYTF.

The chain joins TRBV6-1 to TRBJ2-7; D remains unclear. CDR1 and CDR2 from the germline V gene are MNHNS and SASEGT. CDR3 length equals 12 residues. Trimming pared 3 bases from V and 3 bases from J, leaving 6 bases between. The CDR3 DNA sequence: TGTGCCAGCAGTGATCCGGGCTACGAGCAGTACTTC. This codes for CASSDPGYEQYF.

J is TRBJ2-2 and V is TRBV10-3; TRBD1 agrees at 7 bases. This CDR3 is 14 amino acids long. The junction had 3 bases not matched to a gene; V was cut back by 3 bases and J by 5 bases. Germline lookup yields CDR1 ENHRY and CDR2 SYGVKD. The CDR3 DNA reads TGTGCCATCAGTGAACAGGGGCAGACCGGGGAGCTGTTTTTT. It is translated as CAISEQGQTGELFF.

This chain links TRBV27 with TRBJ1-6; 7 bases fit TRBD1. The V gene end was trimmed by 7 bases and the J gene end by 8 bases; junction bases not matched to a gene: 8. The CDR3 is made up of 14 amino acids. The germline CDR1 and CDR2 sequences are MNHEY and SMNVEV (reference sequence). CDR3 amino acids: CASKWAGGYSPLHF. The CDR3 nucleotides read TGTGCCAGCAAATGGGCAGGGGGTTATTCACCCCTCCACTTT.

This clone showed up just once. The chain employs TRBV14 and TRBJ2-1; tentatively, D is TRBD2 (7 bases). The CDR3 loop spans 16 amino acids. CDR1 and CDR2 (germline): SGHDN, FVKESK. V was clipped by 5 bases and J by 6 bases, with 20 bases between them. The CDR3 loop is CASSGITRGRGNEQFF. CDR3 nucleotide sequence: TGTGCCAGCAGCGGTATTACTAGGGGGAGGGGCAATGAGCAGTTCTTC.

The V gene is TRBV10-2, the J gene TRBJ1-5; D call uncertain. The CDR3 sequence is 18 residues long. V gave up 0 bases and J gave up 0 bases, with 15 bases separating them. Germline V lookup: CDR1 WSHSY, CDR2 SAAADI. The CDR3 nucleotides read TGCGCCAGCAGTGAGTCGGCAGGAGTTTCGAATAGCAATCAGCCCCAGCATTTT. Its protein is CASSESAGVSNSNQPQHF.

The chain carries TRBV5-5 and TRBJ2-3; D perhaps matches TRBD1 (6 bases). V was trimmed by 4 bases and J by 0 bases, leaving 18 bases between them. CDR1 and CDR2 (germline): SGHKS, YYEKEE (reference sequence). The CDR3 is 17 residues long. CDR3 nucleotides: TGTGCCAGCAGCCCCCAAATCAGGGGATCTAGCACAGATACGCAGTATTTT. Translation gives CASSPQIRGSSTDTQYF. Combining the CDR3 with reference TRBV5-5 and TRBJ2-3 gives the whole variable domain DAGVTQSPTHLIKTRGQQVTLRCSPISGHKSVSWYQQVLGQGPQFIFQYYEKEERGRGNFPDRFSARQFPNYSSELNVNALLLGDSALYLCASSPQIRGSSTDTQYFGPGTRLTVL.

The chain is built from TRBV19 and TRBJ2-2; 8 nucleotides align to TRBD2. The germline V gene has CDR1 LNHDA and CDR2 SQIVND (reference sequence). V shed 7 bases and J 7 bases; nucleotides not matched to a gene: 8. The CDR3 is 14 residues long. CDR3 sequence: CASKRTSTGGELFF. Written as DNA, the CDR3 is TGTGCCAGTAAAAGGACTAGCACGGGCGGGGAGCTGTTTTTT.

The chain combines TRBV6-2 or TRBV6-3 with TRBJ1-4; TRBD1 matches at 8 bases. Germline V gene lookup returns CDR1 MNHEY and CDR2 SVGEGT. This CDR3 spans 14 amino acids. The junction had 5 bases not matched to a gene; V was cut back by 6 bases and J by 5 bases. The CDR3 loop is CASSPRDRNEKLFF. The CDR3 coding sequence is TGTGCCAGCAGCCCCCGGGACAGGAATGAAAAACTGTTTTTT.

The chain joins TRBV4-1 to TRBJ2-5; tentatively, D is TRBD1 (5 bases). The germline V gene encodes CDR1 MGHRA and CDR2 YSYEKL. The germline V and J ends were trimmed by 0 bases and 1 base, with 9 bases remaining between them. CDR3 length equals 15 residues. The CDR3 sequence is CASSQEGHRQETQYF. The CDR3 DNA reads as TGCGCCAGCAGCCAAGAGGGGCATCGCCAAGAGACCCAGTACTTC.

CDR3 DNA: TGTGCCAGCCCAGAAAAGGTTCCGGGGGGTACGCAGTATTTT. This gives the protein CASPEKVPGGTQYF. This chain links TRBV28 with TRBJ2-3; TRBD2 matches 7 bases. CDR3 length: 14 amino acids. The V segment lost 8 bases and the J segment 8 bases; nucleotides outside the gene matches: 13. Germline loops: CDR1 MDHEN, CDR2 SYDVKM. Full variable domain (rest looked up from reference TRBV28 and TRBJ2-3): DVKVTQSSRYLVKRTGEKVFLECVQDMDHENMFWYRQDPGLGLRLIYFSYDVKMKEKGDIPEGYSVSREKKERFSLILESASTNQTSMYLCASPEKVPGGTQYFGPGTRLTVL.

This clone has just one count. The CDR3, as DNA: TGCGCCAGCAGCTTGGCCGGAAGACAACCAACCTACAATGAGCAGTTCTTC. As protein: CASSLAGRQPTYNEQFF. The chain combines TRBV5-1 with TRBJ2-1; no clear D. This CDR3 comprises 17 residues. The V and J ends lost 0 bases and 2 bases respectively, with 15 bases between them. Germline CDR1 reads SGHRS; CDR2 reads YFSETQ. The variable domain in full, completed from reference TRBV5-1 and TRBJ2-1, reads KAGVTQTPRYLIKTRGQQVTLSCSPISGHRSVSWYQQTPGQGLQFLFEYFSETQRNKGNFPGRFSGRQFSNSRSEMNVSTLELGDSALYLCASSLAGRQPTYNEQFFGPGTRLTVL.

This clone was seen a single time. The rearrangement links TRBV3-1 (or the pseudogene TRBV3-2) to TRBJ2-7, with TRBD1 matching over 10 bases. The CDR3 spans 18 residues. Germline assignment: CDR1 LGHDT and CDR2 YNNKEL (reference sequence). Trimming at V came to 4 bases and at J to 2 bases, leaving 14 bases not matched to a gene. The CDR3 sequence: CASSPRDRGFMMAYEQYF. The DNA of the CDR3 is TGTGCCAGCAGCCCCCGGGACAGGGGATTTATGATGGCCTACGAGCAGTACTTC.

V is TRBV27 and J is TRBJ1-6; possible D gene TRBD1, 5 bases. Trimming stripped 4 bases from V and 9 bases from J, with 13 bases between. CDR1 MNHEY and CDR2 SMNVEV come from the germline V gene (reference sequence). The CDR3 has 14 amino acids. CDR3 nucleotide sequence: TGTGCCAGCAGTTATGGGGGGAGCACTTCACCCCTCCACTTT. Protein sequence: CASSYGGSTSPLHF.

The chain couples TRBV12-3 or TRBV12-4 to TRBJ1-6; D gene ambiguous. Trimming removed 0 bases at V and 11 bases at J, with 8 bases between. The CDR3 contains 13 residues. As DNA, the CDR3 is TGTGCCAGCAGTTTAGCGCTCGGAGCACCCCTCCACTTT. Translated: CASSLALGAPLHF.

This chain joins TRBV29-1 and TRBJ1-2; D unresolved. Trimming removed 4 bases at V and 5 bases at J, with 14 bases between. CDR3 length: 13 residues. In germline, CDR1 is SQVTM, CDR2 ANQGSEA. The CDR3 nucleotides are TGCAGCGTTGGGGAAGGAATAAGATATGGCTACACCTTC. As protein: CSVGEGIRYGYTF. Variable domain in full (rest from reference TRBV29-1 and TRBJ1-2): SAVISQKPSRDICQRGTSLTIQCQVDSQVTMMFWYRQQPGQSLTLIATANQGSEATYESGFVIDKFPISRPNLTFSTLTVSNMSPEDSSIYLCSVGEGIRYGYTFGSGTRLTVV.